The sequence of this T cell receptor (beta chain) was determined in a study of blood T cell repertoires in COVID-19. Study information: Material from acute and convalescent COVID-19 was sourced from the United States, Italy and Spain. The cDNA or gDNA used as material had been derived from T cells, B-cell-depleted T cells, or PBMCs.

This table comes from immunoSEQ multiplex PCR, and its TCRdb copy is limited to in-frame clones, with some not included. The data show around 170,000 clones, 84% seen once. The CDR3 runs to 14 residues. The trim removed 3 bases at V and 7 bases at J, leaving 7 bases unmatched. Germline V gene data show CDR1 as MNHEY and CDR2 as SMNVEV (reference sequence). The sample was peripheral blood. The V and J genes are TRBV27 and TRBJ1-2, with 8 bases matching TRBD1. This TCR was recovered from a young man with active or convalescent COVID-19. CDR3: CASSFGRGQSGYTF. DNA for the CDR3: TGTGCCAGCAGTTTCGGCAGGGGGCAGAGTGGCTACACCTTC.